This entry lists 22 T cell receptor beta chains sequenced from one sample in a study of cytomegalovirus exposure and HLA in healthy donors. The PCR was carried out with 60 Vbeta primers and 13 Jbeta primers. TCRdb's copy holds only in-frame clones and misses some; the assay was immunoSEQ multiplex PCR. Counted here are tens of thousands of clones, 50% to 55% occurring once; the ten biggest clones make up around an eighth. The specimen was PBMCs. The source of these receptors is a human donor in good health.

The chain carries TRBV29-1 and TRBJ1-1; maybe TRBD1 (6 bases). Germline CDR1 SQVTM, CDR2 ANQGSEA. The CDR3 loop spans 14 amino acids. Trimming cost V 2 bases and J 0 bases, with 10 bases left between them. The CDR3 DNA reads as TGCAGCGTTGAATCGGGGACACTGAACACTGAAGCTTTCTTT. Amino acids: CSVESGTLNTEAFF. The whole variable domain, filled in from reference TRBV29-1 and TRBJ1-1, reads SAVISQKPSRDICQRGTSLTIQCQVDSQVTMMFWYRQQPGQSLTLIATANQGSEATYESGFVIDKFPISRPNLTFSTLTVSNMSPEDSSIYLCSVESGTLNTEAFFGQGTRLTVV.

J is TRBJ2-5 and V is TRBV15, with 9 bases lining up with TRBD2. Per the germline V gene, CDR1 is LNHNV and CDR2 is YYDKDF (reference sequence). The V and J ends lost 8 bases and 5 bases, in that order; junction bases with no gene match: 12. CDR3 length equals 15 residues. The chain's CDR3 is CATEIIAGARETQYF. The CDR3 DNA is TGTGCCACCGAAATAATAGCGGGGGCAAGGGAGACCCAGTACTTC.

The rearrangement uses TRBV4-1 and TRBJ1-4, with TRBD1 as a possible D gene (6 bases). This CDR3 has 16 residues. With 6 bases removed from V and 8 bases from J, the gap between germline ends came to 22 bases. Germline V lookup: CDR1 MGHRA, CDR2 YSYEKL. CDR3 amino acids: CASRRGAGGGEEKLFF. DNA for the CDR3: TGCGCCAGCAGGCGGGGGGCCGGGGGCGGGGAGGAAAAACTGTTTTTT.

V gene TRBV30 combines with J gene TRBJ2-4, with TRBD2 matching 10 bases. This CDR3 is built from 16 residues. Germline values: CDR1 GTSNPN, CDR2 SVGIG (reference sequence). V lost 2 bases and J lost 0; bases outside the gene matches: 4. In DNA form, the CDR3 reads TGTGCCTGGAGTCCCGGACTAGCGGTAGCCAAAAACATTCAGTACTTC. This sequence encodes CAWSPGLAVAKNIQYF.

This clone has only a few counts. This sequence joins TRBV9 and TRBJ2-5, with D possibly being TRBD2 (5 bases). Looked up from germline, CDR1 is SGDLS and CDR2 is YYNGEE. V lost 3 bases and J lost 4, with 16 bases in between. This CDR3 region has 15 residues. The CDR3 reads CASSALRTSGETQYF. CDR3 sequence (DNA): TGTGCCAGCAGCGCCCTAAGAACTAGTGGAGAGACCCAGTACTTC.

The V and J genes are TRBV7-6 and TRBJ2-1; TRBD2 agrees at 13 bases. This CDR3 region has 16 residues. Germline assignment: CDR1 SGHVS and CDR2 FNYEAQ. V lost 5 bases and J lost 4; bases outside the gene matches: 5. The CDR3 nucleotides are TGTGCCAGCAGCCATGGACTAGCGGGGGTTTACAATGAGCAGTTCTTC. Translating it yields CASSHGLAGVYNEQFF.

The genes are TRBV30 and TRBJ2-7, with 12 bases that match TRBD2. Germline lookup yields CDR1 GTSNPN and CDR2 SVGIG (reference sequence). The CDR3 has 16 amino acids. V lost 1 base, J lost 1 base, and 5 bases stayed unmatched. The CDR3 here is CAWSAWTSGISYEQYF. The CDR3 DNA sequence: TGTGCCTGGAGTGCCTGGACTAGCGGGATTTCCTACGAGCAGTACTTC.

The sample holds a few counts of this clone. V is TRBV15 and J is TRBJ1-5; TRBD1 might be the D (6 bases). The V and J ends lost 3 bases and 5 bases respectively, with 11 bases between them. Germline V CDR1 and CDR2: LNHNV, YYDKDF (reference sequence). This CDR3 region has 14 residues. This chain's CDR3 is CATSRWGRDQPQHF. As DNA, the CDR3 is TGTGCCACCAGCAGGTGGGGGCGCGATCAGCCCCAGCATTTT.

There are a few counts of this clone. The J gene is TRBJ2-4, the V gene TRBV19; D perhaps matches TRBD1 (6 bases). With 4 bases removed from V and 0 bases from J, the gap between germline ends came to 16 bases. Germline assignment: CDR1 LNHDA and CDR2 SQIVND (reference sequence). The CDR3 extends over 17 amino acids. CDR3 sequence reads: CASSTPHRDLAKNIQYF. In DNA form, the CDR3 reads TGTGCCAGTAGTACCCCTCACAGGGATCTAGCCAAAAACATTCAGTACTTC.

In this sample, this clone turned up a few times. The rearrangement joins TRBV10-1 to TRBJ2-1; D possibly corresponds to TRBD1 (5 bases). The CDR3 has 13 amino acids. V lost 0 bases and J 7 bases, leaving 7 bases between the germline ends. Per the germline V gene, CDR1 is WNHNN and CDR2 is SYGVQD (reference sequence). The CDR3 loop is CASSESKGNEQFF. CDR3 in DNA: TGCGCCAGCAGTGAGTCAAAGGGGAATGAGCAGTTCTTC.

The chain's CDR3 is CASSTGQTNQPQHF. The CDR3 DNA reads TGTGCCAGCAGTACGGGACAGACAAATCAGCCCCAGCATTTT. The chain combines TRBV28 with TRBJ1-5, with TRBD1 identical over 7 bases. The CDR3 length is 14 residues. CDR1 is MDHEN and CDR2 is SYDVKM in the germline V gene. V lost 5 bases and J lost 4; bases outside the gene matches: 5.

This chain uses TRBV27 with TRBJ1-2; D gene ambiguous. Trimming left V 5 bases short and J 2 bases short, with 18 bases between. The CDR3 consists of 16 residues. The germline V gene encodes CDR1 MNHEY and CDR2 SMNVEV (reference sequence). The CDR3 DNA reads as TGTGCCAGCAGTCCTTTAAAACTTTTCGAAAACTATGGCTACACCTTC. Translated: CASSPLKLFENYGYTF.

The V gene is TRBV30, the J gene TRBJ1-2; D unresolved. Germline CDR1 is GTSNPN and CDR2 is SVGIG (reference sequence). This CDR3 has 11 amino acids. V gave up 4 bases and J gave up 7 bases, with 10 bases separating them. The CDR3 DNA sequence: TGTGCCTGGACAAATACACGTGGCTACACCTTC. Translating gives CAWTNTRGYTF.

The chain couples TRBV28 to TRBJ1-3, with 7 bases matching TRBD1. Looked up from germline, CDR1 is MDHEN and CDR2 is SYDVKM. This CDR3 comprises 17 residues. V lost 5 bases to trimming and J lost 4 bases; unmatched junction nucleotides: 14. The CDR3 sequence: CASSPDPRQGRGNTIYF. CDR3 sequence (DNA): TGTGCCAGCAGTCCCGACCCCCGACAGGGTAGGGGAAACACCATATATTTT.

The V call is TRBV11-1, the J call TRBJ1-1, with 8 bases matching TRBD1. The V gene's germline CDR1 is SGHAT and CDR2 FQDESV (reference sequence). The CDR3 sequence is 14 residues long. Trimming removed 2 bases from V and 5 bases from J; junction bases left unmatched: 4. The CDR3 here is CASSLWDRMTEAFF. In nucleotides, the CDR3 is TGTGCCAGCAGCTTATGGGACAGGATGACTGAAGCTTTCTTT.

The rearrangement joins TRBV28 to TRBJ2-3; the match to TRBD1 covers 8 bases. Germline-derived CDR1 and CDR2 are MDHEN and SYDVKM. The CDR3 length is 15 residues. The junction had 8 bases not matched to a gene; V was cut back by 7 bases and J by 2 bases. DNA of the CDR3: TGTGCCAGCAAGCCCTACAGGGGGACCACAGATACGCAGTATTTT. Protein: CASKPYRGTTDTQYF.

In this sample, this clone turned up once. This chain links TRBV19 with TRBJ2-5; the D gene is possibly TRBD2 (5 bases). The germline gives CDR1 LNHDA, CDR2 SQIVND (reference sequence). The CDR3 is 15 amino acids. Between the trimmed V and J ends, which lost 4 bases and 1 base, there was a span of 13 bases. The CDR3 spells CASSTFAGTQETQYF. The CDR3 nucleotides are TGTGCCAGTAGTACCTTTGCGGGTACCCAAGAGACCCAGTACTTC.

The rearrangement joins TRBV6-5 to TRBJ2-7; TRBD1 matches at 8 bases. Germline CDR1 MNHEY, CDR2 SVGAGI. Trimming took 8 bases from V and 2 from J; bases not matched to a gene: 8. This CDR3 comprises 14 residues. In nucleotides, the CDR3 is TGTGCCAGCGGCCGCCGGGACAGGCCCTACGAGCAGTACTTC. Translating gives CASGRRDRPYEQYF.

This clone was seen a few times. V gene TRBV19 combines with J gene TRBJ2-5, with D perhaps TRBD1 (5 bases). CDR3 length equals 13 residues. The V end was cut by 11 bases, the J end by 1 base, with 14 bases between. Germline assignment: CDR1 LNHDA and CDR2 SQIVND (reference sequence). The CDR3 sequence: CASSDTIQETQYF. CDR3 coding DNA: TGTGCCTCCTCGGACACCATCCAAGAGACCCAGTACTTC.

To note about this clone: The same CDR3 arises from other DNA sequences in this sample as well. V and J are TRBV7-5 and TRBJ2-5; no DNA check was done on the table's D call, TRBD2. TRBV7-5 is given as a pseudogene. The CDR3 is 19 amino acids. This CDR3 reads CVRSFGLAGGPVIRETQYF. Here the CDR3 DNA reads TGTGTCAGAAGCTTCGGACTAGCGGGAGGCCCAGTTATCCGGGAGACCCAGTACTTC.

CDR3 region: CASSIGTGGEAFF. The CDR3 DNA sequence: TGTGCCAGTAGTATAGGGACAGGAGGCGAAGCTTTCTTT. The chain recombines TRBV19 with TRBJ1-1; 7 bases match TRBD1. The germline V gene encodes CDR1 LNHDA and CDR2 SQIVND (reference sequence). The V segment lost 1 base and the J segment 8 bases; nucleotides outside the gene matches: 4. This CDR3 comprises 13 residues.

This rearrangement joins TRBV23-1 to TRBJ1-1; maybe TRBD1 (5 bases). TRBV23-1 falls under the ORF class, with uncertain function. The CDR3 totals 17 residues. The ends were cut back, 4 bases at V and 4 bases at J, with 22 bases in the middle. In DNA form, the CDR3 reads TGCGCCAGCAGTCGCGGACATGGTGAATGGTTGAGCACTGAAGCTTTCTTT. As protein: CASSRGHGEWLSTEAFF.